These T cell receptor beta chains were read from a single sample in a study of cytomegalovirus exposure and HLA in healthy donors. This table comes from immunoSEQ multiplex PCR, and its TCRdb copy is limited to in-frame clones, with some not included. The repertoire consists of about 160,000 clones, with 85% to 90% occurring once and the leading ten covering about 9.4%. Material: PBMCs. Receptors originate from a woman younger than 35 in good health and CMV-seropositive. CDR3s include the opening cysteine and the closing phenylalanine or tryptophan. A D gene is named only where the DNA matches it firmly. Clone size is not always given. Where it is, it says once, few, many or a class for expanded clones.

V gene	clone size	D gene	J gene	CDR3 DNA	CDR3 protein
TRBV13	NA	NA	TRBJ2-7	TGTGCCAGCAGCTTCGACGGGAGCAGCAACGAGCAGTACTTC	CASSFDGSSNEQYF
TRBV7-6	once	TRBD2	TRBJ2-7	TGTGCCAGCAGCTCCCCTTTGCGGGAGCAATTTCCCTACGAGCAGTACTTC	CASSSPLREQFPYEQYF
TRBV5-1	NA	TRBD2	TRBJ2-7	TGCGCCAGCAGCTTGGAGGGACTAGCGGGTAAACTGCAGTACTTC	CASSLEGLAGKLQYF
TRBV6-5	NA	NA	TRBJ2-5	TGTGCCATTGCCCGGGTAGCTGGAGAGACCCAGTACTTC	CAIARVAGETQYF
TRBV5-5	NA	TRBD1	TRBJ2-7	TGTGCCAGCAGCTTGGCCCAGGGGGCCTACGAGCAGTACTTC	CASSLAQGAYEQYF
TRBV7-8	NA	TRBD2	TRBJ2-1	TGTGCCAGCAGCTTTCGTTCGGGAGGCTCCTACAATGAGCAGTTCTTC	CASSFRSGGSYNEQFF
TRBV19	NA	NA	TRBJ1-2	TGTGCCAGTAGTATCGGGTGGGGCTCGGATGGCTACACCTTC	CASSIGWGSDGYTF
TRBV29-1	NA	NA	TRBJ1-3	TGCAGCGTTCTTTTAGGGGACTCTGGAAACACCATATATTTT	CSVLLGDSGNTIYF
TRBV5-8	once	TRBD2	TRBJ2-1	TGTGCCAGCAGCCTCCGATTACTAGCGGGGAGCTCCTACAATGAGCAGTTCTTC	CASSLRLLAGSSYNEQFF
TRBV10-3	NA	NA	TRBJ2-7	TGTGCCATCAGTGAACAGGGACCCCCCTACGAGCAGTACTTC	CAISEQGPPYEQYF
TRBV7-2	NA	TRBD2	TRBJ2-2	TGTGCCAGCAGCCACACACTAGCGGGAGTTTTCACCGGGGAGCTGTTTTTT	CASSHTLAGVFTGELFF
TRBV5-6	NA	TRBD1	TRBJ2-2	TGTGCCAGCAGCTACGGGACAGGGGGCAACTGGGAGCTGTTTTTT	CASSYGTGGNWELFF
TRBV7-9	NA	TRBD2	TRBJ2-1	TGTGCCAGCAAACTGACTAGCGAGGAAGGGCATGAGCAGTTCTTC	CASKLTSEEGHEQFF
TRBV15	NA	TRBD2	TRBJ2-7	TGTGCCACCAGCAGCCCTTCTAGGACTAGCGGGAGAGGCGAGCAGTACTTC	CATSSPSRTSGRGEQYF
TRBV5-1	NA	NA	TRBJ2-7	TGCGCCAGCAGCCCGAGGGGGGAGGGTTCGTACGAGCAGTACTTC	CASSPRGEGSYEQYF
TRBV15	NA	TRBD1	TRBJ2-5	TGTGCCACCAGCGGCCGAATCGGACAGGGTTTCATTCCACACTTC	CATSGRIGQGFIPHF
TRBV15	NA	TRBD1	TRBJ1-5	TGTGCCACCAGCAGACTAGGGACAGGGCACAATCAGCCCCAGCATTTT	CATSRLGTGHNQPQHF
TRBV5-5	NA	TRBD1	TRBJ1-5	TGTGCCAGCAGCCGAACTGCCACAGGGGCCCTCGGTCAGCCCCAGCATTTT	CASSRTATGALGQPQHF
TRBV14	NA	NA	TRBJ2-7	TGTGCCAGCAGTCCCGGGACATTCTATTCCTACGAGCAGTACTTC	CASSPGTFYSYEQYF
TRBV10-3	NA	TRBD2	TRBJ2-7	TGTGCCATCAGTGATATCGCGGGAGGCGCCTACGAGCAGTACTTC	CAISDIAGGAYEQYF
TRBV19	NA	NA	TRBJ1-5	TGTGCCAGTAGTGCCCAGGACAGCTACAATCAGCCCCAGCATTTT	CASSAQDSYNQPQHF
TRBV19	NA	NA	TRBJ1-5	TGTGCCAGTAAACCCTGGGCCGATAGCGATCAGCCCCAGCATTTT	CASKPWADSDQPQHF
TRBV28	once	NA	TRBJ1-2	TGTGCCAGCAGGTCACCCCCGGGAGGCTACACCTTC	CASRSPPGGYTF
TRBV5-5	once	NA	TRBJ2-7	TGTGCCAGCAGCTTGCTTTCCTACGAGCAGTACTTC	CASSLLSYEQYF
TRBV18	NA	TRBD1	TRBJ1-1	TGTGCCAGCTCACCCCGACAGGGGGGTGAAGCTTTCTTT	CASSPRQGGEAFF
TRBV18	NA	NA	TRBJ2-7	TGTGCCAGCTCAGGACTCCCCGGGGTCGACGAGCAGTACTTC	CASSGLPGVDEQYF
TRBV7-8	NA	NA	TRBJ1-1	TGTGCCAGCGGCTTCTTAAACACTGAAGCTTTCTTT	CASGFLNTEAFF
TRBV7-2	NA	NA	TRBJ2-7	TGTGCCAGCAGCTTATTCCCCCGCGAGCAGTACTTC	CASSLFPREQYF
TRBV5-1	few	TRBD2	TRBJ2-1	TGCGCCAGCAGCTTGGCTAGCGGGAGGACCAATGAGCAGTTCTTC	CASSLASGRTNEQFF
TRBV13	NA	TRBD1	TRBJ2-7	TGTGCCAGCAGCCCGTTGACAGGGGGCGTCTACGAGCAGTACTTC	CASSPLTGGVYEQYF
TRBV19	few	NA	TRBJ2-3	TGTGCCAGTACCAAACCGCGGGACGGGGCAGATACGCAGTATTTT	CASTKPRDGADTQYF
TRBV7-3	NA	TRBD2	TRBJ2-5	TGTGCCAGCAGCCTTACCCCTAGCGGCTCACAAGAGACCCAGTACTTC	CASSLTPSGSQETQYF
TRBV19	NA	TRBD2	TRBJ2-1	TGTGCCAGTAGTTCCGGCCTGATGGGACTAGCGGGGAATGAGCAGTTCTTC	CASSSGLMGLAGNEQFF
TRBV19	NA	NA	TRBJ2-3	TGTGCCAGTAGTGTCACAGGGGATACGCAGTATTTT	CASSVTGDTQYF
TRBV27	NA	NA	TRBJ1-5	TGTGCCAGCAGTTTCCCCCCGAGGGGCAATCAGCCCCAGCATTTT	CASSFPPRGNQPQHF
TRBV10-1	NA	NA	TRBJ2-7	TGCGCCAGCAGTGAGTCGTCCGCAGGGCTCTCCTACGAGCAGTACTTC	CASSESSAGLSYEQYF
TRBV30	NA	NA	TRBJ1-3	TGTGCCTGTACCAGGAATCTGGAAAACACCATATATTTT	CACTRNLENTIYF
TRBV29-1	NA	NA	TRBJ1-1	TGCAGCGGGGGCGGGGGCACTGAAGCTTTCTTT	CSGGGGTEAFF
TRBV5-3	NA	TRBD1	TRBJ2-1	TGTGCCCGAAGACCAGGGGGCACCTTTTGTCCCCAGTTCCACAATGAGCAGTTCTTC	CARRPGGTFCPQFHNEQFF
TRBV6-6	NA	NA	TRBJ1-3	TGTGCCAGCTTCTTTGAGAGCTCTGGAAACACCATATATTTT	CASFFESSGNTIYF
TRBV6-5	once	NA	TRBJ1-3	TGTGCCAGCAGTTACTCGTACAGCTCTGGAAACACCATATATTTT	CASSYSYSSGNTIYF
TRBV18	NA	NA	TRBJ1-1	TGTGCCACCCAAAGCGGGGGAGGAAGCACTGAAGCTTTCTTT	CATQSGGGSTEAFF
TRBV30	NA	NA	TRBJ1-2	TGTGCCTGGAGTCCCCCAGGCAGGGCCTATGGCTACACCTTC	CAWSPPGRAYGYTF
TRBV6-7	NA	TRBD1	TRBJ2-5	TGTGCCAGCACCCATAGGGGACAGACAGACCTCCAAGAGACCCAGTACTTC	CASTHRGQTDLQETQYF
TRBV2	NA	NA	TRBJ1-1	TGTGCCAGCAAAGGACAATTGAACACTGAAGCTTTCTTT	CASKGQLNTEAFF
TRBV19	NA	NA	TRBJ1-2	TGTGCCAGTAGTATGGACACTAACTATGGCTACACCTTC	CASSMDTNYGYTF
TRBV28	NA	NA	TRBJ1-4	TGTGCCAGCAGCTCACTGGGGGAGGGTGAAAAACTGTTTTTT	CASSSLGEGEKLFF
TRBV5-4	NA	NA	TRBJ1-4	TGTGCCAGCAGCTTCGGACAGACTAATGAAAAACTGTTTTTT	CASSFGQTNEKLFF
TRBV18	NA	TRBD1	TRBJ2-7	TGTGCCAGCTCACCCTCCGGGACAGGGGTCTACGAGCAGTACTTC	CASSPSGTGVYEQYF
TRBV2	NA	NA	TRBJ2-2	TGTGCCAGCAGTGAGGGGGCGCCGGCCGGGGAGCTGTTTTTT	CASSEGAPAGELFF
TRBV15	NA	TRBD1	TRBJ1-1	TGTGCCACCAGCAGAGACCGACAGGGGGCTGAAGCTTTCTTT	CATSRDRQGAEAFF
TRBV4-1	NA	NA	TRBJ2-7	TGCGCCAGCAGCCACCCGGGGACAACTTCCTACGAGCAGTACTTC	CASSHPGTTSYEQYF
TRBV10-3	NA	TRBD2	TRBJ2-1	TGTGCCATCAGGGGGGCTAGCGGGAGTAGGGATGAGCAGTTCTTC	CAIRGASGSRDEQFF
TRBV4-2	once	TRBD1	TRBJ2-1	TGTGCCAGCAGCCTCGGACAGGGTGGGGACGAGCAGTTCTTC	CASSLGQGGDEQFF
TRBV28	NA	NA	TRBJ2-7	TGTGCCAGCAGCCCCCCCATGACTCGGGACGAGCAGTACTTC	CASSPPMTRDEQYF
TRBV20-1	few	NA	TRBJ1-2	TGCAGTGCTAGACCGGACAGCGGCTACACCTTC	CSARPDSGYTF
TRBV18	NA	TRBD1	TRBJ2-7	TGTGCCAGCTCACTCTCCGGGACAGGGGTCGGCCCCTACGAGCAGTACTTC	CASSLSGTGVGPYEQYF